This section outlines one T cell receptor (beta chain) sequence together with its context. The antigen is undetermined. TCRdb keeps only in-frame clones here, not all; method: immunoSEQ multiplex PCR. The sample carries tens of thousands of clones, around four fifths recorded once. This sample is drawn from a study of stem cell transplantation in POMP-related autoinflammatory disease. Study background: Impaired MHC class I-dependent CD8+ differentiation was hypothesized from defective thymoproteasomes. Study-level results: Unique TRB V-J gene pairings were limited in number in patients with PRAID. In patients with PRAID, every analyzed T-cell subset tended to show lower diversity and higher clonality.

Germline loops: CDR1 MNHEY, CDR2 SMNVEV (reference sequence). The ends were cut back, 6 bases at V and 2 bases at J, with 26 bases in the middle. The CDR3 sequence is 18 residues long. The chain carries TRBV27 and TRBJ2-7, with D possibly TRBD2 on 7 matching bases. This clonotype was obtained from a human donor with POMP-related autoinflammation and immune dysregulation (PRAID). The sequences come from CD4+ T cells from PBMCs, collected before stem cell transplantation. The CDR3 region is CASSLRTAGLQGPYEQYF. In nucleotides, the CDR3 is TGTGCCAGCAGCCTAAGGACAGCGGGGTTGCAGGGGCCCTACGAGCAGTACTTC.